The 4 T cell receptor beta chains below were found in one sample sequenced in a study of read filtering for tumor transcriptome and immune sequencing. From 300 to 450 ng of RNA, a library with molecular barcoded alpha/delta and beta/gamma adaptors was made. Using its own MiXCR run on the reads, TCRdb lists one record per CDR3 protein. The profile covers 40,000 to 55,000 distinct CDR3 sequences, with 15% to 20% appearing a single time and about 16% taken by the ten largest. What was sequenced was a population of CD138-negative cells sorted from bone marrow. These receptor sequences come from a donor at least 40 years old with multiple myeloma.

Comment on this clonotype: A much more abundant neighbour one base away suggests this may be a read error. The J gene is TRBJ1-4, the V gene TRBV5-1, with TRBD2 matching 11 bases. The DNA end favors TRBJ2-3, so the J call may be wrong. Looked up from germline, CDR1 is SGHRS and CDR2 is YFSETQ. CDR3 length: 15 residues. The CDR3 region has the DNA TGCGCCAGCAGCTCCTCTAGCGGGAGGACAGGTACGCAGTATTTT. Translated: CASSSSSGRTGTQYF.

This clonotype was seen only a few times. This sequence joins TRBV20-1 and TRBJ1-1, with 7 bases fitting TRBD1. The CDR3 has 13 amino acids. After removal of 7 bases from V and 0 bases from J, the junction contained 5 bases not matched to a gene. Looked up from germline, CDR1 is DFQATT and CDR2 is SNEGSKA (reference sequence). In nucleotides, the CDR3 is TGCAGTGTTGGAGACAGGGTGAACACTGAAGCTTTCTTT. This gives the protein CSVGDRVNTEAFF.

This clonotype has a count of ten or more. This rearrangement joins TRBV20-1 to TRBJ2-7; 13 nucleotides agree with TRBD2. CDR1 and CDR2 from the germline V gene are DFQATT and SNEGSKA (reference sequence). The CDR3 is made up of 17 amino acids. V was pared by 0 bases and J by 0 bases, with 5 bases of the junction left unmatched. CDR3 coding DNA: TGCAGTGCTAGAGATCCTCGGACTAGCGGGAGCTCCTACGAGCAGTACTTC. Protein product: CSARDPRTSGSSYEQYF.

This clonotype showed up many times. The chain combines TRBV11-1 with TRBJ2-5; D unclear. V was clipped by 5 bases and J by 10 bases, with 14 bases between them. Germline V gives CDR1 SGHAT, CDR2 FQDESV (reference sequence). The length of the CDR3 is 12 residues. The CDR3 protein is CASSPQAEDQYF. The CDR3 bases are TGTGCCAGCAGCCCCCAGGCAGAGGACCAGTACTTC. Using reference TRBV11-1 and TRBJ2-5 for the parts outside the CDR3, the full variable domain is EAEVAQSPRYKITEKSQAVAFWCDPISGHATLYWYRQILGQGPELLVQFQDESVVDDSQLPKDRFSAERLKGVDSTLKIQPAELGDSAMYLCASSPQAEDQYFGPGTRLLVL.